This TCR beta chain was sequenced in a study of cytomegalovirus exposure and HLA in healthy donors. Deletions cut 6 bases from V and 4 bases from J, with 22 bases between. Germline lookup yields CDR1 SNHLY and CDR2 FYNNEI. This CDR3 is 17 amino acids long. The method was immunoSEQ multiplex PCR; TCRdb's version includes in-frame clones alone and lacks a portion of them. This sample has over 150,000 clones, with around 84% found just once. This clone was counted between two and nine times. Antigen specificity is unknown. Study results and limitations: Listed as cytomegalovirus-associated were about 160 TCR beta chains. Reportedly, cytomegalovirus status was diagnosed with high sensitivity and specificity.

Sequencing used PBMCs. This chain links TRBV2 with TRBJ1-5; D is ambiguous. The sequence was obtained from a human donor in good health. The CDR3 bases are TGTGCCAGCAGAGACTTTGACGGAGACTTGTGGAATCAGCCCCAGCATTTT. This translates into CASRDFDGDLWNQPQHF.